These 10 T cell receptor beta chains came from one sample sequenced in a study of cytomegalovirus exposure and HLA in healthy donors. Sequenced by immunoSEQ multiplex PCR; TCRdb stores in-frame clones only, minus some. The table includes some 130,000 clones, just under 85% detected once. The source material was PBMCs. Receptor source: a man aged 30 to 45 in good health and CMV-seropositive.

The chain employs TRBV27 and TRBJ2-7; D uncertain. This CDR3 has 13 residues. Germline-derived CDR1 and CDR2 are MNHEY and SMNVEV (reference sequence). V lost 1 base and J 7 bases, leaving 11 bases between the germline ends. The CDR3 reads CASSLLSLGEQYF. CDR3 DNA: TGTGCCAGCAGTTTATTATCACTCGGGGAGCAGTACTTC.

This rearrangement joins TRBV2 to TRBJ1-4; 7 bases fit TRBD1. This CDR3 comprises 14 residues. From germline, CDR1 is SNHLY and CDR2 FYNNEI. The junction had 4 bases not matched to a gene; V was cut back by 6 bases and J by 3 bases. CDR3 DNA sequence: TGTGCCAGCAGAATAGGACAGGCTAATGAAAAACTGTTTTTT. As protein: CASRIGQANEKLFF.

CDR3 amino acids: CAWSEFRDRVEAFF. The CDR3 nucleotides read TGTGCCTGGAGTGAATTCCGGGACAGGGTTGAAGCTTTCTTT. The chain employs TRBV30 and TRBJ1-1; TRBD1 matches 9 bases. CDR3 length: 14 residues. V was pared by 1 base and J by 7 bases, with 7 bases of the junction left unmatched. Per germline, CDR1 GTSNPN and CDR2 SVGIG (reference sequence).

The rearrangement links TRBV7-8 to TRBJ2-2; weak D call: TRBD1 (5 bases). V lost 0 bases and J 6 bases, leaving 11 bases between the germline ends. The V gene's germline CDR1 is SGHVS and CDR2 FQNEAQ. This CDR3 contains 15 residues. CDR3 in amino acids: CASSLAGVVAGELFF. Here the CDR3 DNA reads TGTGCCAGCAGCTTAGCAGGGGTTGTCGCCGGGGAGCTGTTTTTT. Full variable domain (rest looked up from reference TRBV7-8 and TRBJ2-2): GAGVSQSPRYKVAKRGQDVALRCDPISGHVSLFWYQQALGQGPEFLTYFQNEAQLDKSGLPSDRFFAERPEGSVSTLKIQRTQQEDSAVYLCASSLAGVVAGELFFGEGSRLTVL.

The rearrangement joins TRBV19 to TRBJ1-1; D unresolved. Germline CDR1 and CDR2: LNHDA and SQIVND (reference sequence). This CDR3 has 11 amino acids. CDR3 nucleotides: TGTGTTTGTGAGGCCAACACTGAAGCTTTCTTT. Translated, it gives CVCEANTEAFF.

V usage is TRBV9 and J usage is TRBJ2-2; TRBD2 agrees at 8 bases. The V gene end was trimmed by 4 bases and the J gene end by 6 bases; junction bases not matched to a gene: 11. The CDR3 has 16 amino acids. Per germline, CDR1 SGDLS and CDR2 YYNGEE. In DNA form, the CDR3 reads TGTGCCAGCAGCCCCTTGGGACTAGTGGCGGCCGGGGAGCTGTTTTTT. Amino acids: CASSPLGLVAAGELFF.

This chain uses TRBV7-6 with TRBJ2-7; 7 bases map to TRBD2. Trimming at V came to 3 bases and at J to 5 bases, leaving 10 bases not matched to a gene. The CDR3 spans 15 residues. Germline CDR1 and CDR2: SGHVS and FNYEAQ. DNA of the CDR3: TGTGCCAGCAGCTTGGTTCTGGCGGGAGAAAACGAGCAGTACTTC. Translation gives CASSLVLAGENEQYF.

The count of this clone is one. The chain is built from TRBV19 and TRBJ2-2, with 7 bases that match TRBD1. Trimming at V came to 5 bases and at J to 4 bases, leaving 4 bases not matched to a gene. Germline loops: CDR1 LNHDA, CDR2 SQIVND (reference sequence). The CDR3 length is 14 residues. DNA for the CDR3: TGTGCCAGTAGTCTAGGGGGCGTCACCGGGGAGCTGTTTTTT. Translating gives CASSLGGVTGELFF.

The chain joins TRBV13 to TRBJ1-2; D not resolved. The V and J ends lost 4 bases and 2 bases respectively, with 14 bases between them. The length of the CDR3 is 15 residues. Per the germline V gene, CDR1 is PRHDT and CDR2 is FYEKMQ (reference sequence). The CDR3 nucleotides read TGTGCCAGCAGCTCCCGCGTGTCGGGGAACTATGGCTACACCTTC. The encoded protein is CASSSRVSGNYGYTF. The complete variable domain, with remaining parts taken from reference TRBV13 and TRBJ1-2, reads AAGVIQSPRHLIKEKRETATLKCYPIPRHDTVYWYQQGPGQDPQFLISFYEKMQSDKGSIPDRFSAQQFSDYHSELNMSSLELGDSALYFCASSSRVSGNYGYTFGSGTRLTVV.

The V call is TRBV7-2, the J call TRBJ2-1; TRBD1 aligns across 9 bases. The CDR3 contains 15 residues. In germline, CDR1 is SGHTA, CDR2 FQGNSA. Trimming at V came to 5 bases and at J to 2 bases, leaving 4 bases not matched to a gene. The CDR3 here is CASSRRDRAYNEQFF. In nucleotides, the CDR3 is TGTGCCAGCAGCCGCCGGGACAGGGCCTACAATGAGCAGTTCTTC.